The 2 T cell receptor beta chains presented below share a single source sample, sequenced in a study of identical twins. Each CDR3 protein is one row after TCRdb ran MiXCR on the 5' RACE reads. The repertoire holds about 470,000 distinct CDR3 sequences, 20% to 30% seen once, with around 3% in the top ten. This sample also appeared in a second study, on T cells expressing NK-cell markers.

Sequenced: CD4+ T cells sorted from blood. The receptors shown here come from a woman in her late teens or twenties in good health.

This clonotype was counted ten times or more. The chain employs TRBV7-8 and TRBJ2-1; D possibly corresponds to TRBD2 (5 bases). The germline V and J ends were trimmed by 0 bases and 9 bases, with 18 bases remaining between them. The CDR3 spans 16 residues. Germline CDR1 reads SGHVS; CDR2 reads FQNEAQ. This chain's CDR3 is CASSLAESGTGSEQFF. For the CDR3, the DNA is TGTGCCAGCAGCTTAGCAGAAAGCGGAACGGGGTCTGAGCAGTTCTTC.

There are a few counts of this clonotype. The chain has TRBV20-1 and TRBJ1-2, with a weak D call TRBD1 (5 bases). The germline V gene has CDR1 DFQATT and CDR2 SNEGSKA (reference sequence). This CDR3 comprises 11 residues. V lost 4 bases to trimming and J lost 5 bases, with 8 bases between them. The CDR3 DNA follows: TGCAGTGCTATCAGGGTTTATGGCTACACCTTC. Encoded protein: CSAIRVYGYTF.